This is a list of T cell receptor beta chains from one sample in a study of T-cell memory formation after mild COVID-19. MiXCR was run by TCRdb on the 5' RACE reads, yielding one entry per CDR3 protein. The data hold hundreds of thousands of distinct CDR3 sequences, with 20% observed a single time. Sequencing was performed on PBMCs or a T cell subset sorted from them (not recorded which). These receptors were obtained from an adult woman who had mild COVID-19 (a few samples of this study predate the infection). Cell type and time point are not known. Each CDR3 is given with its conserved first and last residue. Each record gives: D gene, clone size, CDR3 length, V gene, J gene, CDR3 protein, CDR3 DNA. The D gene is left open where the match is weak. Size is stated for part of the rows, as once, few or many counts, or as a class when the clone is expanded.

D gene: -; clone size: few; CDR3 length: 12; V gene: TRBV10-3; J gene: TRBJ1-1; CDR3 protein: CATRRGDTEAFF; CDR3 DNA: TGTGCCACCCGGCGAGGGGACACTGAAGCTTTCTTT
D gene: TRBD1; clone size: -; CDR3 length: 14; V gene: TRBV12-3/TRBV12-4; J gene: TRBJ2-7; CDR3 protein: CASSDRGALDEQYF; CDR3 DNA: TGTGCCAGCAGTGACAGGGGCGCCCTCGACGAGCAGTACTTC
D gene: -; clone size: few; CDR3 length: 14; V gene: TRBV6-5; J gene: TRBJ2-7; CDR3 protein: CASSPGDSIYEQYF; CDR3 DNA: TGTGCCAGCAGTCCAGGCGACTCAATTTACGAGCAGTACTTC
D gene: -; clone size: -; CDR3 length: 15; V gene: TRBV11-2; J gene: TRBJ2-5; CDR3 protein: CASSFGQFGGETQYF; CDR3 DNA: TGTGCCAGCAGCTTTGGACAGTTTGGGGGAGAGACCCAGTACTTC
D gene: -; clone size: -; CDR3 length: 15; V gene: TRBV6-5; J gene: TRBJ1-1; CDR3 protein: CASRYDIMGVSEAFF; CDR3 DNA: TGTGCCAGCAGATATGACATTATGGGGGTCTCGGAAGCTTTCTTT
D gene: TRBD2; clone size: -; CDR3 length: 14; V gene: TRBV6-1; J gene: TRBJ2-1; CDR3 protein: CASIRAGAYNEQFF; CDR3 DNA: TGTGCCAGCATCCGAGCGGGGGCTTACAATGAGCAGTTCTTC
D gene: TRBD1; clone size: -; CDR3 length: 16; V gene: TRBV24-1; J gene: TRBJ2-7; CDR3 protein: CATSDSGTVPSYEQYF; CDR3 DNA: TGTGCCACCAGTGATTCCGGGACAGTACCGTCCTACGAGCAGTACTTC
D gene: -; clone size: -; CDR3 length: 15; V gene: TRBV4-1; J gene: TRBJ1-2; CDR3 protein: CASSPYEDFVYGYTF; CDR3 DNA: TGCGCCAGCAGCCCCTACGAAGATTTCGTCTATGGCTACACCTTC
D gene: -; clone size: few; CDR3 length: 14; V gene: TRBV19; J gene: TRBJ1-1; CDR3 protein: CASSLRQMNTEAFF; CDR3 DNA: TGTGCCAGTAGTCTCAGACAGATGAACACTGAAGCTTTCTTT
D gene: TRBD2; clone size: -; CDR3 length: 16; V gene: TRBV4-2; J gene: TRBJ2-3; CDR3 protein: CASSQDAASGSDTQYF; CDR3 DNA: TGTGCCAGCAGCCAAGATGCGGCTAGCGGGAGTGATACGCAGTATTTT
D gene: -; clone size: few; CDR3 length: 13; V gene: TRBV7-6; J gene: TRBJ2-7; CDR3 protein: CASSLGPRDEQYF; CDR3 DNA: TGTGCCAGCAGCTTAGGTCCGCGGGACGAGCAGTACTTC
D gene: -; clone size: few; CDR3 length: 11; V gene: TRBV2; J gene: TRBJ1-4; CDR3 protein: CASRSDWKLFF; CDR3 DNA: TGTGCCAGCAGATCCGACTGGAAACTGTTTTTT
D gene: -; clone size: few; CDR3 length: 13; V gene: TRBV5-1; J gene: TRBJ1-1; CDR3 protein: CASSLGQPAEAFF; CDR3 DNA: TGCGCCAGCAGCTTGGGCCAGCCCGCTGAAGCTTTCTTT
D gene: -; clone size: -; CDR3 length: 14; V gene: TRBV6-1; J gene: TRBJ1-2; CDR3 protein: CASSEMGAAGGYTF; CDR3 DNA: TGTGCCAGCAGTGAAATGGGGGCGGCGGGTGGCTACACCTTC
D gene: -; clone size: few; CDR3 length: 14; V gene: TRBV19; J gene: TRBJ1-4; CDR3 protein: CASRHGTSNEKLFF; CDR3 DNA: TGTGCCAGTAGGCACGGGACAAGTAATGAAAAACTGTTTTTT
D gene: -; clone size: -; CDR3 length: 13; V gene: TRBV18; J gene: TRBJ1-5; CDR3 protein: CASSSESIQPQHF; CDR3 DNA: TGTGCCAGCTCCTCGGAATCTATTCAGCCCCAGCATTTT
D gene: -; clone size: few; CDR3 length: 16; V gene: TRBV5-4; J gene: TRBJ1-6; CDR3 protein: CASSPTGGGGYSPLHF; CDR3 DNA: TGTGCCAGCAGCCCCACAGGTGGGGGAGGGTACTCACCCCTCCACTTT
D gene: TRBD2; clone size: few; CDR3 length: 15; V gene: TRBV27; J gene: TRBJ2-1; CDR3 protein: CASSVLSGPYNEQFF; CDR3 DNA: TGTGCCAGCAGTGTTCTTAGCGGGCCATACAATGAGCAGTTCTTC
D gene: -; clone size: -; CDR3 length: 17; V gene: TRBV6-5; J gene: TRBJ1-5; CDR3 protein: CASSSATQRGSNQPQHF; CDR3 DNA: TGTGCCAGCAGTTCCGCAACGCAGAGGGGGAGCAATCAGCCCCAGCATTTT
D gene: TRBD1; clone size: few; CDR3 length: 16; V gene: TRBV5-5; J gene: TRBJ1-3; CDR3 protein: CASSYGDRHSGNTIYF; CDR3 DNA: TGTGCCAGCAGCTACGGGGACAGGCACTCTGGAAACACCATATATTTT
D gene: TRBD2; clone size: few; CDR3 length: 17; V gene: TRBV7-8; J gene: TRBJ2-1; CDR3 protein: CASSLGTSGITYNEQFF; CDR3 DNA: TGTGCCAGCAGCTTAGGGACTAGCGGTATTACCTACAATGAGCAGTTCTTC
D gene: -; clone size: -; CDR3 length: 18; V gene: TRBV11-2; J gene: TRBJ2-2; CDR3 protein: CASSLVPQQPYGTGELFF; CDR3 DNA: TGTGCCAGCAGCTTAGTCCCCCAGCAGCCATATGGCACCGGGGAGCTGTTTTTT
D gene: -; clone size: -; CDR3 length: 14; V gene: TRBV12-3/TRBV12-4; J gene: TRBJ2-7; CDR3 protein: CASSLSLLAYEQYF; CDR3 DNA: TGTGCCAGCAGTTTAAGTCTATTGGCCTACGAGCAGTACTTC
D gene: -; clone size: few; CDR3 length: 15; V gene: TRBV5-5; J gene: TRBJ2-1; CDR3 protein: CASSSREGGLGEQFF; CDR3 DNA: TGTGCCAGCAGCTCACGCGAAGGAGGGTTAGGTGAGCAGTTCTTC
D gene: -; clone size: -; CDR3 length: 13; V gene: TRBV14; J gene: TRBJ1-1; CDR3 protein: CASSQFSSLEAFF; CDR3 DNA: TGTGCCAGCAGCCAATTCAGTAGTCTGGAAGCTTTCTTT
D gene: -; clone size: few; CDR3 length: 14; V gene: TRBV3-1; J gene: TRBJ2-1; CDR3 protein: CASSQVGPGTSTFF; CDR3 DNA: -
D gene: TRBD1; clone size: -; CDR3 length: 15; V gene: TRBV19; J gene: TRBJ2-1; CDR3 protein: CASTEQGAVYNEQFF; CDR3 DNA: TGTGCCAGTACCGAACAGGGGGCAGTCTACAATGAGCAGTTCTTC